These T cell receptor beta chains were read from a single sample in a study of blood T cell repertoires in COVID-19. Some clones are missing from TCRdb's copy, which holds only in-frame ones; the method was immunoSEQ multiplex PCR. The repertoire holds approximately 330,000 clones, with roughly 90% as singletons. Sequenced material: peripheral blood. Receptor source: a man under 40 with COVID-19, enrolled during active disease. The CDR3 runs from the conserved cysteine through the conserved F or W. The D gene is left open where the match is weak. Expanded clones are given a class, and other clones once, few, many or no size at all.

J: TRBJ2-2; size: .; D: .; V: TRBV13; CDR3: CASSLQGPTGELFF; DNA: TGTGCCAGCAGCTTACAGGGTCCCACCGGGGAGCTGTTTTTT
J: TRBJ2-7; size: .; D: .; V: TRBV28; CDR3: CASSYPGQIYEQYF; DNA: TGTGCCAGCAGTTACCCGGGACAAATTTACGAGCAGTACTTC
J: TRBJ1-5; size: .; D: .; V: TRBV19; CDR3: CASRYGVGDQPQHF; DNA: TGTGCCAGTAGATATGGGGTGGGAGATCAGCCCCAGCATTTT
J: TRBJ2-1; size: .; D: .; V: TRBV2; CDR3: CASTEIRQPYNEQFF; DNA: TGTGCCAGCACCGAAATAAGACAGCCCTACAATGAGCAGTTCTTC
J: TRBJ2-5; size: .; D: TRBD2; V: TRBV6-5; CDR3: CASSYRETSLQETQYF; DNA: TGTGCCAGCAGTTACCGGGAGACTAGCCTCCAAGAGACCCAGTACTTC
J: TRBJ2-3; size: .; D: TRBD2; V: TRBV6-6; CDR3: CASSMTSGGANTQYF; DNA: TGTGCCAGCAGCATGACTAGCGGGGGGGCGAATACGCAGTATTTT
J: TRBJ1-1; size: .; D: .; V: TRBV4-3; CDR3: CASSQGAGQQKAFF; DNA: TGCGCCAGCAGCCAAGGGGCAGGACAGCAAAAAGCTTTCTTT
J: TRBJ2-7; size: .; D: TRBD1; V: TRBV5-4; CDR3: CASSWGQAYEQYF; DNA: TGTGCCAGCAGCTGGGGACAGGCTTACGAGCAGTACTTC
J: TRBJ1-5; size: .; D: .; V: TRBV12-3/TRBV12-4; CDR3: CASRDGQNQPQHF; DNA: TGTGCCAGCAGAGACGGACAGAATCAGCCCCAGCATTTT
J: TRBJ2-7; size: .; D: .; V: TRBV10-3; CDR3: CAISGGGDNEQYF; DNA: TGTGCCATCAGTGGAGGGGGTGACAACGAGCAGTACTTC
J: TRBJ2-7; size: once; D: TRBD1; V: TRBV6-6; CDR3: CASSYPTGQGSYEQYF; DNA: TGTGCCAGCAGTTACCCTACTGGACAGGGGAGCTACGAGCAGTACTTC
J: TRBJ2-5; size: .; D: TRBD2; V: TRBV28; CDR3: CASSLGSGRLHETQYF; DNA: TGTGCCAGCAGTTTAGGAAGCGGGAGACTCCACGAGACCCAGTACTTC
J: TRBJ1-3; size: .; D: .; V: TRBV11-3; CDR3: CASSVTFKGVSGNTIYF; DNA: TGTGCCAGCAGCGTGACATTTAAGGGGGTCTCTGGAAACACCATATATTTT
J: TRBJ2-1; size: .; D: TRBD1; V: TRBV5-1; CDR3: CASSRTGAPGGNEQFF; DNA: TGCGCCAGCAGCCGGACAGGGGCGCCGGGTGGCAATGAGCAGTTCTTC
J: TRBJ2-2; size: .; D: TRBD1; V: TRBV5-1; CDR3: CASSFSGTGLNGELFF; DNA: TGCGCCAGCAGCTTCTCCGGGACAGGGTTGAACGGGGAGCTGTTTTTT
J: TRBJ1-2; size: .; D: .; V: TRBV28; CDR3: CASSPTNWFYGYTF; DNA: TGTGCCAGCAGCCCTACCAACTGGTTCTATGGCTACACCTTC
J: TRBJ2-3; size: .; D: .; V: TRBV25-1; CDR3: CASSLSERTDTQYF; DNA: TGTGCCAGCAGTTTGTCCGAGCGCACAGATACGCAGTATTTT
J: TRBJ2-5; size: .; D: TRBD1; V: TRBV7-8; CDR3: CASSGQGMRETQYF; DNA: TGTGCCAGCAGCGGACAGGGGATGAGGGAGACCCAGTACTTC
J: TRBJ2-3; size: .; D: .; V: TRBV7-3; CDR3: CASSFKQSSTDTQYF; DNA: TGTGCCAGCAGCTTCAAACAGAGCAGCACAGATACGCAGTATTTT
J: TRBJ2-4; size: .; D: TRBD2; V: TRBV19; CDR3: CASSTGTNSIKNIQYF; DNA: TGTGCCAGTAGTACAGGGACTAACTCCATCAAAAACATTCAGTACTTC
J: TRBJ2-7; size: .; D: .; V: TRBV7-2; CDR3: CASSLIQVTYEQYF; DNA: TGTGCCAGCAGCTTAATACAGGTAACCTACGAGCAGTACTTC
J: TRBJ2-7; size: .; D: .; V: TRBV5-4; CDR3: CASSLEEGFSAFYEQYF; DNA: TGTGCCAGCAGCTTGGAGGAGGGGTTTTCGGCCTTCTACGAGCAGTACTTC
J: TRBJ1-1; size: .; D: .; V: TRBV5-1; CDR3: CASSLGLGANTEAFF; DNA: TGCGCCAGCAGCTTGGGATTGGGCGCGAACACTGAAGCTTTCTTT
J: TRBJ2-3; size: .; D: .; V: TRBV5-4; CDR3: CASSLGAKTDTQYF; DNA: TGTGCCAGCAGCTTGGGGGCTAAAACAGATACGCAGTATTTT
J: TRBJ1-5; size: .; D: .; V: TRBV5-1; CDR3: CASSKQGTENQPQHF; DNA: TGCGCCAGCAGCAAACAGGGTACAGAGAATCAGCCCCAGCATTTT
J: TRBJ1-2; size: .; D: TRBD1; V: TRBV9; CDR3: CASSAGTGYGYTF; DNA: TGTGCCAGCAGCGCGGGGACAGGCTATGGCTACACCTTC
J: TRBJ2-1; size: .; D: TRBD2; V: TRBV7-3; CDR3: CASSLLAGANEQFF; DNA: TGTGCCAGCAGCCTTCTAGCGGGCGCCAATGAGCAGTTCTTC
J: TRBJ1-5; size: .; D: .; V: TRBV7-2; CDR3: CASSLEGRVGNQPQHF; DNA: TGTGCCAGCAGCTTAGAGGGCAGGGTAGGGAATCAGCCCCAGCATTTT
J: TRBJ1-2; size: .; D: .; V: TRBV28; CDR3: CASSLQGRGSYGYTF; DNA: TGTGCCAGCAGTTTACAGGGGAGGGGGAGCTATGGCTACACCTTC
J: TRBJ2-1; size: .; D: TRBD2; V: TRBV6-5; CDR3: CASSSAGGPFNEQFF; DNA: TGTGCCAGCAGTTCAGCGGGGGGGCCGTTCAATGAGCAGTTCTTC
J: TRBJ2-1; size: .; D: .; V: TRBV7-2; CDR3: CASSFLGTNEQFF; DNA: TGTGCCAGCAGCTTCCTTGGCACAAATGAGCAGTTCTTC
J: TRBJ1-2; size: .; D: TRBD1; V: TRBV18; CDR3: CASSAGQAEGYTF; DNA: TGTGCCAGCTCAGCGGGACAGGCGGAGGGCTACACCTTC
J: TRBJ2-1; size: .; D: TRBD2; V: TRBV27; CDR3: CASSLQLAGGLDLYNEQFF; DNA: TGTGCCAGCAGTTTGCAACTAGCGGGGGGCCTCGACCTTTACAATGAGCAGTTCTTC
J: TRBJ1-5; size: .; D: TRBD1; V: TRBV10-3; CDR3: CAISESGDRDQPQHF; DNA: TGTGCCATCAGTGAGTCCGGGGACAGAGATCAGCCCCAGCATTTT
J: TRBJ2-7; size: .; D: TRBD1; V: TRBV11-1; CDR3: CASSVSLGQGDREQYF; DNA: TGTGCCAGCAGCGTTAGTCTGGGACAGGGGGATCGAGAGCAGTACTTC
J: TRBJ2-3; size: .; D: TRBD2; V: TRBV2; CDR3: CASSEWRGGFTDTQYF; DNA: TGTGCCAGCAGTGAATGGCGGGGGGGATTCACAGATACGCAGTATTTT
J: TRBJ1-2; size: .; D: TRBD1; V: TRBV11-2; CDR3: CASSSLTGGASYGYTF; DNA: TGTGCCAGCAGCTCACTGACAGGGGGAGCCTCCTATGGCTACACCTTC
J: TRBJ1-6; size: .; D: TRBD1; V: TRBV6-6; CDR3: CASSYFGDRGDSPLHF; DNA: TGTGCCAGCAGTTACTTCGGGGACAGGGGTGATTCACCCCTCCACTTT
J: TRBJ2-2; size: few; D: TRBD1; V: TRBV5-1; CDR3: CASLPTGGFGELFF; DNA: TGCGCCAGCCTACCGACAGGGGGCTTCGGGGAGCTGTTTTTT
J: TRBJ2-7; size: few; D: TRBD1; V: TRBV4-1; CDR3: CASSQDQGAVYEQYF; DNA: TGCGCCAGCAGCCAAGATCAGGGGGCGGTCTACGAGCAGTACTTC
J: TRBJ1-5; size: few; D: TRBD1; V: TRBV27; CDR3: CASSPGTGLNQPQHF; DNA: TGTGCCAGCAGTCCCGGGACAGGACTGAATCAGCCCCAGCATTTT
J: TRBJ2-1; size: .; D: TRBD2; V: TRBV9; CDR3: CASTKGVTSGNYNEQFF; DNA: TGTGCCAGCACCAAAGGGGTTACTAGCGGGAACTACAATGAGCAGTTCTTC
J: TRBJ1-1; size: .; D: .; V: TRBV29-1; CDR3: CSVEGPGDGAFF; DNA: TGCAGCGTTGAAGGGCCAGGGGATGGAGCTTTCTTT
J: TRBJ1-2; size: .; D: TRBD1; V: TRBV19; CDR3: CASRTGRGGYTF; DNA: TGTGCCAGTAGGACAGGGCGAGGTGGCTACACCTTC
J: TRBJ2-1; size: .; D: TRBD2; V: TRBV7-8; CDR3: CASSFTLAGGPLPANNEQFF; DNA: TGTGCCAGCAGCTTTACCCTGGCGGGAGGTCCCCTACCGGCTAACAATGAGCAGTTCTTC
J: TRBJ1-1; size: .; D: .; V: TRBV5-1; CDR3: CASTRTSRGDTEAFF; DNA: TGCGCCAGCACCCGGACCTCTCGGGGTGACACTGAAGCTTTCTTT
J: TRBJ1-1; size: .; D: .; V: TRBV2; CDR3: CARGQGNTEAFF; DNA: TGTGCCAGAGGACAAGGGAACACTGAAGCTTTCTTT
J: TRBJ2-7; size: .; D: .; V: TRBV27; CDR3: CASSLRIDTYYEQYF; DNA: TGTGCCAGCAGTTTACGGATCGACACCTACTACGAGCAGTACTTC
J: TRBJ1-1; size: .; D: .; V: TRBV6-5; CDR3: CATHGGRNTEAFF; DNA: TGTGCCACCCACGGGGGGCGGAACACTGAAGCTTTCTTT
J: TRBJ2-7; size: once; D: TRBD2; V: TRBV6-2/TRBV6-3; CDR3: CASSFASAGVGRYEQYF; DNA: TGTGCCAGCAGTTTCGCCTCAGCGGGAGTAGGGCGTTACGAGCAGTACTTC
J: TRBJ1-4; size: .; D: TRBD1; V: TRBV9; CDR3: CASSSGTGLTNEKLFF; DNA: TGTGCCAGCAGCTCCGGGACAGGATTAACTAATGAAAAACTGTTTTTT
J: TRBJ2-2; size: .; D: TRBD1; V: TRBV6-2/TRBV6-3; CDR3: CASSYWRQGALANGELFF; DNA: TGTGCCAGCAGTTACTGGAGACAGGGGGCTTTGGCTAACGGGGAGCTGTTTTTT
J: TRBJ2-3; size: .; D: .; V: TRBV24-1; CDR3: CATRGEGGATDTQYF; DNA: TGTGCCACCAGGGGAGAAGGGGGAGCTACTGATACGCAGTATTTT
J: TRBJ2-3; size: once; D: .; V: TRBV4-1; CDR3: CASNPQMQVAGRNTQYF; DNA: TGCGCCAGCAACCCTCAAATGCAGGTGGCGGGTCGAAATACGCAGTATTTT
J: TRBJ1-4; size: .; D: TRBD1; V: TRBV28; CDR3: CASSEQGSTNEKLFF; DNA: TGTGCCAGCAGTGAACAGGGGTCAACTAATGAAAAACTGTTTTTT
J: TRBJ1-5; size: .; D: TRBD1; V: TRBV24-1; CDR3: CATSEPGQGVFGNQPQHF; DNA: TGTGCCACCAGTGAACCGGGACAGGGGGTTTTTGGCAATCAGCCCCAGCATTTT
J: TRBJ1-1; size: .; D: TRBD1; V: TRBV19; CDR3: CASSSGTGAMNTEAFF; DNA: TGTGCCAGTAGTAGTGGGACAGGGGCAATGAACACTGAAGCTTTCTTT
J: TRBJ1-5; size: .; D: .; V: TRBV4-3; CDR3: CASSQPGPEGNQPQHF; DNA: TGCGCCAGCAGCCAACCCGGTCCCGAGGGCAATCAGCCCCAGCATTTT
J: TRBJ1-5; size: .; D: .; V: TRBV20-1; CDR3: CSASAQLWENQPQHF; DNA: TGCAGTGCTAGTGCGCAGTTGTGGGAGAATCAGCCCCAGCATTTT
J: TRBJ2-6; size: .; D: .; V: TRBV28; CDR3: CASSPVQGSGANVLTF; DNA: TGTGCCAGCAGTCCGGTACAGGGTTCTGGGGCCAACGTCCTGACTTTC